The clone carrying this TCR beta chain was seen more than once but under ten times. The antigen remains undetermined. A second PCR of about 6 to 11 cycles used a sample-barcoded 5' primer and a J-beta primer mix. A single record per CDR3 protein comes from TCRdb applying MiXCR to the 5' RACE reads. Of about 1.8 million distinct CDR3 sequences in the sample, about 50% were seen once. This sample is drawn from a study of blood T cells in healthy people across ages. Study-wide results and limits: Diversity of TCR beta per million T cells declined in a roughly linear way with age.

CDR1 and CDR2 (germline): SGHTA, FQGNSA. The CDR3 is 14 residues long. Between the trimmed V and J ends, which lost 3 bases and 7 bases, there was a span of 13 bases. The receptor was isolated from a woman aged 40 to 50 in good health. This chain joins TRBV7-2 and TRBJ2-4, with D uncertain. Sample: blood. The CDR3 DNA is TGTGCCAGCAGCTTGCAGGCCCTGCAGAACATTCAGTACTTC. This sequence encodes CASSLQALQNIQYF.